This record looks at one T cell receptor beta chain sequence and its context. Its antigen is as yet unknown. TCRdb re-analysed the reads in MiXCR, keeping a single row per CDR3 protein. This sample has just under 65,000 distinct CDR3 sequences; about 50% occur once, and the top ten carry about 2%. V gave up 0 bases and J gave up 8 bases, with 16 bases separating them. Germline loops: CDR1 DFQATT, CDR2 SNEGSKA (reference sequence). This CDR3 region has 15 residues. These data come from a study of type 1 regulatory T cells. Broader study findings: Compared with non-Tr1 cells, Tr1 cells showed a narrower TCR repertoire.

This TCR came from a human donor in good health. The chain links TRBV20-1 to TRBJ1-4; maybe TRBD1 (6 bases). The specimen was cultured non-Tr1 T cells, either the whole culture or a sorted T cell fraction (not recorded which). The CDR3 DNA is TGCAGTGCTAGAGATCAAGGGCAGGGGTACGAAAAACTGTTTTTT. Protein: CSARDQGQGYEKLFF.